The sequence of this TCR beta chain was determined in a study of regulatory T cells in long-lasting Graves disease. Study-level information: Newly diagnosed Graves' patients had under 3 months of antithyroid drugs. The study's findings and limits: A reduction in accuracy may have resulted from the small sample size.

Construction of TCR beta libraries relied on iRepertoire HTBI primers and on Arm-PCR targeting CDR3 regions. TCRdb reanalysed the multiplex PCR reads using MiXCR and keeps one entry per CDR3 protein. The data show some 220,000 distinct CDR3 sequences, with around 19% seen just once and about 12% held by the top ten. The sample's time point: newly diagnosed GD, antithyroid drugs for less than 3 months. Generation of the TCR library employed RNA extracted from PBMCs. An approximately 10-milliliter sample of peripheral blood was drawn into EDTA tubes. Remarks on this clonotype: As yet, its antigen is unknown.

This sample was also put to use in a study of T cells in Graves' hyperthyroidism and ophthalmopathy. That paper adds: Using 13 V-J features, a model discriminated ophthalmopathy from stable hyperthyroidism.

The TCR was taken from a woman in her twenties or thirties with Graves disease. Source: peripheral blood mononuclear cells (PBMCs), taken at new diagnosis, from a patient treated with antithyroid drugs.

The CDR3 loop reads CAWSVSPGGRTEAFF. CDR3 DNA sequence: TGTGCCTGGAGTGTAAGTCCAGGGGGGAGGACTGAAGCTTTCTTT. The chain employs TRBV30 and TRBJ1-1; 7 positions agree with TRBD1. The CDR3 contains 15 residues. Germline lookup yields CDR1 GTSNPN and CDR2 SVGIG (reference sequence). The ends lost 0 bases at V and 5 bases at J; junction bases unmatched: 9.